A selection of T cell receptor beta chains follows, all from one sample in a study of blood T cell repertoires in COVID-19. Clones were sequenced by immunoSEQ multiplex PCR, and TCRdb holds only the in-frame ones, with some missing. The sample has hundreds of thousands of clones; approximately 87% are singletons. Material: PBMCs or T cells enriched from blood (not recorded which). These receptors originate from a woman aged 50 to 65 in a cohort exposed to, infected with or recovered from COVID-19 (not recorded which). Both conserved end residues are part of each CDR3. The order of the fields is J gene, clone size, V gene, D gene, CDR3 DNA, CDR3 protein. A D gene is named only where the DNA matches it firmly. Size is stated for part of the rows, as once, few or many counts, or as a class when the clone is expanded.

j_gene: TRBJ1-1
abundance: once
v_gene: TRBV28
d_gene: .
CDR3nt: TGTGCCAGCAGTTTACGGAACACTGAAGCTTTCTTT
CDR3aa: CASSLRNTEAFF

j_gene: TRBJ2-3
abundance: .
v_gene: TRBV9
d_gene: TRBD2
CDR3nt: TGTGCCAGCAGCGAAACGACTAGCAACAAAAACACAGATACGCAGTATTTT
CDR3aa: CASSETTSNKNTDTQYF

j_gene: TRBJ1-2
abundance: .
v_gene: TRBV30
d_gene: .
CDR3nt: TGTGCCTGGAGTGTACCTCCAGGGACTCGTCTTGGCTATGGCTACACCTTC
CDR3aa: CAWSVPPGTRLGYGYTF

j_gene: TRBJ1-1
abundance: once
v_gene: TRBV7-2
d_gene: TRBD1
CDR3nt: TGTGCCAGCAGCTTGGGACAGAGGCTTGAAGCTTTCTTT
CDR3aa: CASSLGQRLEAFF

j_gene: TRBJ1-6
abundance: .
v_gene: TRBV6-4
d_gene: .
CDR3nt: TGTGCCAGCAGTCCATCGCCGGGGTTAAATTCACCCCTCCACTTT
CDR3aa: CASSPSPGLNSPLHF

j_gene: TRBJ2-7
abundance: .
v_gene: TRBV5-4
d_gene: .
CDR3nt: TGTGCCAGCAGCTTGGGAGGGCCCGCAGAGACGGGCGAGCAGTACTTC
CDR3aa: CASSLGGPAETGEQYF

j_gene: TRBJ1-2
abundance: .
v_gene: TRBV10-3
d_gene: TRBD1
CDR3nt: TGTGCCATCAGTGAGGGACAGGGTTATGGCTACACCTTC
CDR3aa: CAISEGQGYGYTF

j_gene: TRBJ2-1
abundance: .
v_gene: TRBV6-1
d_gene: TRBD2
CDR3nt: TGTGCCAGCAGTGAAACCAGCGGGGCCCGCTGGAATGAGCAGTTCTTC
CDR3aa: CASSETSGARWNEQFF

j_gene: TRBJ1-2
abundance: .
v_gene: TRBV11-2
d_gene: TRBD1
CDR3nt: TGTGCCAGCAGCTCCGGGACAGGGAATCGCTATGGCTACACCTTC
CDR3aa: CASSSGTGNRYGYTF

j_gene: TRBJ1-2
abundance: .
v_gene: TRBV29-1
d_gene: TRBD1
CDR3nt: TGCAGCGTTAGGACAGGCGCCAACTATGGCTACACCTTC
CDR3aa: CSVRTGANYGYTF

j_gene: TRBJ2-5
abundance: few
v_gene: TRBV7-9
d_gene: .
CDR3nt: TGTGCCAGCAGCATAAGGGGGCAAGAGACCCAGTACTTC
CDR3aa: CASSIRGQETQYF

j_gene: TRBJ2-7
abundance: .
v_gene: TRBV30
d_gene: .
CDR3nt: TGTGCCTGGAGTGTGGGCCTTACCTACGAGCAGTACTTC
CDR3aa: CAWSVGLTYEQYF

j_gene: TRBJ2-3
abundance: .
v_gene: TRBV3-1/TRBV3-2
d_gene: TRBD2
CDR3nt: TGTGCCAGCAGCCAAGCGTCGCGGGGGTCAGATACGCAGTATTTT
CDR3aa: CASSQASRGSDTQYF

j_gene: TRBJ1-2
abundance: .
v_gene: TRBV12-3/TRBV12-4
d_gene: .
CDR3nt: TGTGCCAGCAGTTTATGGGGGGATGGCTACACCTTC
CDR3aa: CASSLWGDGYTF

j_gene: TRBJ1-4
abundance: .
v_gene: TRBV5-4
d_gene: TRBD1
CDR3nt: TGTGCCAGCAGCAGGACAGGGGGCGCACCTAATGAAAAACTGTTTTTT
CDR3aa: CASSRTGGAPNEKLFF

j_gene: TRBJ2-7
abundance: .
v_gene: TRBV11-2
d_gene: .
CDR3nt: TGTGCCAGCAGCTTAGCACCCGGGGACTGGCTCAGCGAGCAGTACTTC
CDR3aa: CASSLAPGDWLSEQYF

j_gene: TRBJ2-5
abundance: .
v_gene: TRBV5-1
d_gene: TRBD2
CDR3nt: TGCGCCAGCTGTAGCGGGGGTGGACAAGAGACCCAGTACTTC
CDR3aa: CASCSGGGQETQYF

j_gene: TRBJ1-2
abundance: .
v_gene: TRBV6-5
d_gene: .
CDR3nt: TGTGCCAGCCGGGGAACCGGGCCCATTGGCTACACCTTC
CDR3aa: CASRGTGPIGYTF

j_gene: TRBJ1-5
abundance: .
v_gene: TRBV5-6
d_gene: .
CDR3nt: TGTGCCAGCAGCTCCTCCTATGGGCCCCAGCATTTT
CDR3aa: CASSSSYGPQHF

j_gene: TRBJ1-2
abundance: .
v_gene: TRBV4-3
d_gene: .
CDR3nt: TGCGCCAGCAGCCAAGGACGGAGTGAGGCTGGCTACACCTTC
CDR3aa: CASSQGRSEAGYTF

j_gene: TRBJ1-2
abundance: few
v_gene: TRBV5-5
d_gene: .
CDR3nt: TGTGCCAGCAGCTTGGGTCGGGGGACCTATGGCTACACCTTC
CDR3aa: CASSLGRGTYGYTF

j_gene: TRBJ1-3
abundance: .
v_gene: TRBV6-2/TRBV6-3
d_gene: .
CDR3nt: TGTGCCAGCAGTTACTCGTGGGGCGACGGTGGAAACACCATATATTTT
CDR3aa: CASSYSWGDGGNTIYF

j_gene: TRBJ2-1
abundance: .
v_gene: TRBV10-3
d_gene: .
CDR3nt: TGTGCCATCAGTCCACTTAATGAGCAGTTCTTC
CDR3aa: CAISPLNEQFF

j_gene: TRBJ2-3
abundance: .
v_gene: TRBV9
d_gene: .
CDR3nt: TGTGCCAGCAGGGGGCCCCAGACCACAGATACGCAGTATTTT
CDR3aa: CASRGPQTTDTQYF